Following are 9 T cell receptor beta chains from one sample sequenced in a study of blood T cell repertoires in COVID-19. The protocol was immunoSEQ multiplex PCR, while the TCRdb copy is restricted to in-frame clones and leaves out a portion. The sample lists about 31,000 clones, around 92% occurring once. Sequenced material: peripheral blood. Every receptor here comes from a woman in her forties with active or convalescent COVID-19.

The J gene is TRBJ2-1, the V gene TRBV7-9; 11 nucleotides line up with TRBD1. V lost 4 bases to trimming and J lost 1 base; unmatched junction nucleotides: 3. The CDR3 has 16 amino acids. CDR1 is SEHNR, CDR2 FQNEAQ, per germline (reference sequence). The CDR3 loop reads CASSSGTGGSYNEQFF. The CDR3 DNA sequence: TGTGCCAGCAGCTCCGGGACAGGGGGTTCCTACAATGAGCAGTTCTTC.

The chain combines TRBV20-1 with TRBJ2-3, with D possibly TRBD2 on 6 matching bases. Trimming took off 4 bases at V and 11 bases at J, with 10 bases between the two ends. Germline values: CDR1 DFQATT, CDR2 SNEGSKA (reference sequence). The CDR3 extends over 10 amino acids. The CDR3 sequence: CSANWGVQYF. CDR3 sequence (DNA): TGCAGTGCTAATTGGGGGGTGCAGTATTTT.

This clone was detected only a few times. V is TRBV7-3 and J is TRBJ2-5; TRBD2 matches 7 bases. The CDR3 totals 15 residues. The V gene's germline CDR1 is SGHTA and CDR2 FQGTGA. Trimming removed 5 bases from V and 2 bases from J; junction bases left unmatched: 8. CDR3 sequence reads: CASSPGRGLQETQYF. DNA of the CDR3: TGTGCCAGCAGCCCGGGGAGGGGACTTCAAGAGACCCAGTACTTC.

The rearrangement uses TRBV5-4 and TRBJ2-7, with D possibly being TRBD2 (7 bases). The germline gives CDR1 SGHNT, CDR2 YYREEE (reference sequence). The CDR3 sequence is 16 residues long. V dropped 4 bases and J dropped 0 bases, with 17 bases sitting between them. CDR3 residues: CASSRGGLRSSYEQYF. The CDR3 DNA follows: TGTGCCAGCAGCCGCGGGGGCTTAAGGAGCTCCTACGAGCAGTACTTC.

This clone was observed a handful of times. CDR3 DNA: TGTGCCACCGGAGGGGCGAGCTCCTACGAGCAGTACTTC. Residues: CATGGASSYEQYF. V usage is TRBV2 and J usage is TRBJ2-7, with D possibly matching TRBD2 (6 bases). The germline CDR1 and CDR2 sequences are SNHLY and FYNNEI. V lost 10 bases to trimming and J lost 0 bases, with 13 bases between them. CDR3 length equals 13 residues.

In this sample, this clone turned up a few times. The V and J genes are TRBV19 and TRBJ1-1; D not resolved. CDR1 and CDR2 (germline): LNHDA, SQIVND (reference sequence). The CDR3 has 17 residues. Trimming took off 5 bases at V and 1 base at J, with 20 bases between the two ends. As DNA, the CDR3 is TGTGCCAGTAGTGCCCCTCCACCACAGCAACCGAACACTGAAGCTTTCTTT. This codes for CASSAPPPQQPNTEAFF.

This clone was seen more than once but under ten times. This sequence joins TRBV25-1 and TRBJ1-5, with D possibly matching TRBD1 (5 bases). Trimming took off 8 bases at V and 0 bases at J, with 11 bases between the two ends. The germline CDR1 and CDR2 sequences are MGHDK and SYGVNS. This CDR3 region has 14 residues. The CDR3 sequence is CASGDGGSNQPQHF. The DNA for the CDR3 is TGTGCCAGCGGAGACGGGGGTAGCAATCAGCCCCAGCATTTT.

This chain uses TRBV5-4 with TRBJ1-4; weak D call: TRBD1 (5 bases). Germline values: CDR1 SGHNT, CDR2 YYREEE (reference sequence). The CDR3 consists of 14 residues. Trimming shortened V by 4 bases and J by 4 bases, and 11 bases separated the two germline ends. The CDR3: CASSIDSDNEKLFF. The CDR3 nucleotides read TGTGCCAGCAGCATCGACAGCGATAATGAAAAACTGTTTTTT.

This clone was observed a single time. The chain carries TRBV3-1 (or the pseudogene TRBV3-2) and TRBJ1-6; tentatively, D is TRBD1 (6 bases). The CDR3 is 16 residues long. Trimming shortened V by 3 bases and J by 5 bases, and 14 bases separated the two germline ends. Per the germline V gene, CDR1 is LGHDT and CDR2 is YNNKEL (reference sequence). The CDR3 loop reads CASSQESQGNNSPLHF. The CDR3, as DNA: TGTGCCAGCAGCCAGGAAAGTCAGGGGAATAATTCACCCCTCCACTTT.